This section outlines one T cell receptor (beta chain) sequence together with its context. Its matching antigen is unknown. The data were obtained in a study of T cell repertoires in aging, cancer and after chemotherapy. Study at large: Pre- and post-chemotherapy samples were paired from glioblastoma patients treated with temozolomide-based therapy.

A mixed TRB-A/B primer pool amplified rearranged TRB by multiplex touch-down PCR. In TCRdb, the multiplex PCR reads were re-called with MiXCR into one record per CDR3 protein. Among about 1,500 distinct CDR3 sequences listed, less than 40% were seen once. TCR beta rearrangements were amplified from peripheral blood genomic DNA. The CDR3 totals 14 residues. V lost 3 bases to trimming and J lost 1 base, with 10 bases between them. Notes on the study in general: Loss of evenness, beyond lost richness, contributed to age-related TCR diversity decline in cancer patients.

The chain couples TRBV12-3 or TRBV12-4 to TRBJ2-7; D remains unclear. Sequenced sample: blood. The TCR comes from a human donor with a solid tumor. CDR3 nucleotide sequence: TGTGCCAGCAGTTTGGCCCCAATATCCTACGAGCAGTACTTC. Translated: CASSLAPISYEQYF.